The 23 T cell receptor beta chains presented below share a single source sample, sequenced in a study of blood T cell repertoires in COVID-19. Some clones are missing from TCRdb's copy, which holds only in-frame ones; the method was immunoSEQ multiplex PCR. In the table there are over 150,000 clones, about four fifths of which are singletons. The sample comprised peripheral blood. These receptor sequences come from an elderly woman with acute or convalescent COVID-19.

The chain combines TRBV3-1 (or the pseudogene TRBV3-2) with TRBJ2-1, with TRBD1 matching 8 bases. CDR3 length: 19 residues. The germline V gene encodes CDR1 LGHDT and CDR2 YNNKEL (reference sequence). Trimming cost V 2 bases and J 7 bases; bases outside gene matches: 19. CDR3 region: CASSQLIFQGAFIDNEQFF. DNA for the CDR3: TGTGCCAGCAGCCAACTAATCTTCCAGGGGGCGTTTATTGATAATGAGCAGTTCTTC.

CDR3 protein: CAWSPDGNTIYF. CDR3 sequence (DNA): TGTGCCTGGAGTCCAGATGGAAACACCATATATTTT. The chain has TRBV30 and TRBJ1-3; D is uncertain. In germline, CDR1 is GTSNPN, CDR2 SVGIG (reference sequence). The CDR3 runs 12 residues. The V gene lost 2 bases and the J gene lost 3 bases, with 5 bases spanning the gap.

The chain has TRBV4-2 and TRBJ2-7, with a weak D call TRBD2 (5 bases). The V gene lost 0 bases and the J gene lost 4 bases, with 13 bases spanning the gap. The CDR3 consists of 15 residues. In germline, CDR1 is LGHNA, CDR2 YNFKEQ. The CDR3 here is CASSQESEGLYEQYF. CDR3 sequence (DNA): TGTGCCAGCAGCCAAGAATCCGAGGGTCTGTACGAGCAGTACTTC.

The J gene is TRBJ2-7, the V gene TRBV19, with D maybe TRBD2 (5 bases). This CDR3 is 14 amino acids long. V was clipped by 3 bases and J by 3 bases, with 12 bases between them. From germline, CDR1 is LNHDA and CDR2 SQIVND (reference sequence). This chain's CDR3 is CASSIQLLDYEQYF. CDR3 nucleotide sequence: TGTGCCAGTAGTATCCAATTACTAGACTACGAGCAGTACTTC. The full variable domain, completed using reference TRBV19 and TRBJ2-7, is DGGITQSPKYLFRKEGQNVTLSCEQNLNHDAMYWYRQDPGQGLRLIYYSQIVNDFQKGDIAEGYSVSREKKESFPLTVTSAQKNPTAFYLCASSIQLLDYEQYFGPGTRLTVT.

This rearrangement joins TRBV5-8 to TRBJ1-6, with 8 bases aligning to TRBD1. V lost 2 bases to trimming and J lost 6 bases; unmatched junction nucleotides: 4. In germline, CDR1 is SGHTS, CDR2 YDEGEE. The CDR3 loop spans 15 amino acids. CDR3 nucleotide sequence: TGTGCCAGCAGCTTCCATACAGGGGGTAATTCACCCCTCCACTTT. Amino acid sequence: CASSFHTGGNSPLHF. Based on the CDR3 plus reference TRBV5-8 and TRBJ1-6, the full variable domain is EAGVTQSPTHLIKTRGQQATLRCSPISGHTSVYWYQQALGLGLQFLLWYDEGEERNRGNFPPRFSGRQFPNYSSELNVNALELEDSALYLCASSFHTGGNSPLHFGNGTRLTVT.

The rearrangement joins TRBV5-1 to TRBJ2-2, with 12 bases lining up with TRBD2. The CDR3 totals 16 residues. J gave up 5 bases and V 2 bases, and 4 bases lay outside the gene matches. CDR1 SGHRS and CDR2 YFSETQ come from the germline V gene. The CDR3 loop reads CASSFFGTSGTGELFF. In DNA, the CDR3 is TGCGCCAGCAGCTTTTTTGGGACTAGCGGGACCGGGGAGCTGTTTTTT. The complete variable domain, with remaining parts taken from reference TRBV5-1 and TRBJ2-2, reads KAGVTQTPRYLIKTRGQQVTLSCSPISGHRSVSWYQQTPGQGLQFLFEYFSETQRNKGNFPGRFSGRQFSNSRSEMNVSTLELGDSALYLCASSFFGTSGTGELFFGEGSRLTVL.

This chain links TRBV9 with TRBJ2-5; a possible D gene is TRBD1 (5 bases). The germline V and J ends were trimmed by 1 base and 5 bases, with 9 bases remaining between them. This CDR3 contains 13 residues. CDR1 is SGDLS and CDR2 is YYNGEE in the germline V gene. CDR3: CASSVRGVETQYF. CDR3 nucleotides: TGTGCCAGCAGCGTAAGGGGCGTGGAGACCCAGTACTTC. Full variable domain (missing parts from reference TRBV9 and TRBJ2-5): DSGVTQTPKHLITATGQRVTLRCSPRSGDLSVYWYQQSLDQGLQFLIQYYNGEERAKGNILERFSAQQFPDLHSELNLSSLELGDSALYFCASSVRGVETQYFGPGTRLLVL.

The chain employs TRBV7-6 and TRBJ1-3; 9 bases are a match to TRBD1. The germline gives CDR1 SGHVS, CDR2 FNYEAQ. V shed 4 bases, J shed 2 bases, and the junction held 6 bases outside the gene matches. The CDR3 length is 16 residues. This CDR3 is CASSSGQGPPGNTIYF. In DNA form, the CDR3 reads TGTGCCAGCAGCTCGGGACAGGGACCCCCTGGAAACACCATATATTTT.

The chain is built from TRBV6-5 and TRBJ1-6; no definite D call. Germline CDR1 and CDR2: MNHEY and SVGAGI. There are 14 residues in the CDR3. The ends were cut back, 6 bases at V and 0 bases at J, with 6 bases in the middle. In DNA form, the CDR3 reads TGTGCCAGCAGCGAGAGCTCCTATAATTCACCCCTCCACTTT. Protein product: CASSESSYNSPLHF.

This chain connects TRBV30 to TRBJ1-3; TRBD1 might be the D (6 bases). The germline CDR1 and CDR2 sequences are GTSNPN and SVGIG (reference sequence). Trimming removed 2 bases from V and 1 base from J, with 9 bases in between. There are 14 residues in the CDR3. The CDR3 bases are TGTGCCTGGAGTACAGGGAGTTCTGGAAACACCATATATTTT. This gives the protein CAWSTGSSGNTIYF.

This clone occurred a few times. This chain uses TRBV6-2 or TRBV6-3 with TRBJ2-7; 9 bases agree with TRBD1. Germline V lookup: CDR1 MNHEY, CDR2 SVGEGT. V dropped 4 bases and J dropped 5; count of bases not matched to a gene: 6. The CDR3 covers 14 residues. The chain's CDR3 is CASSSWTGADEQYF. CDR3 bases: TGTGCCAGCAGTTCCTGGACAGGGGCTGACGAGCAGTACTTC.

CDR3 residues: CASNPGQQETQYF. CDR3 in DNA: TGCGCCAGCAACCCGGGACAGCAAGAGACCCAGTACTTC. V gene TRBV5-1 combines with J gene TRBJ2-5, with TRBD1 matching 7 bases. J gave up 2 bases and V 6 bases, and 4 bases lay outside the gene matches. There are 13 residues in the CDR3. Germline V lookup: CDR1 SGHRS, CDR2 YFSETQ.

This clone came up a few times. The CDR3 DNA reads as TGTGCCAGCAGCAGGCTAGCGGGGAACGGTGAGCAGTTCTTC. Its protein product is CASSRLAGNGEQFF. This sequence joins TRBV11-2 and TRBJ2-1; 9 bases fit TRBD2. Germline V gene data show CDR1 as SGHAT and CDR2 as FQNNGV. After removal of 5 bases from V and 9 bases from J, the junction contained 8 bases not matched to a gene. The CDR3 is 14 amino acids.

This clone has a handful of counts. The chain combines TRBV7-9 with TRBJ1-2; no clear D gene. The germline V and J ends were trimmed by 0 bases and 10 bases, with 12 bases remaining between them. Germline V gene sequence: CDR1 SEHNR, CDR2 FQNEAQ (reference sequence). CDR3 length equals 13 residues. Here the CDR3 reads CASSLALGGYYTF. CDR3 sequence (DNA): TGTGCCAGCAGCTTAGCGCTGGGAGGATACTACACCTTC.

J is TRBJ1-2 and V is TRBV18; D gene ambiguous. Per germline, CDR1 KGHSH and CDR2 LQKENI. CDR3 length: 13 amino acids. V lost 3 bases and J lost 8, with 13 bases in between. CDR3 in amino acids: CASSPTDSGGYTF. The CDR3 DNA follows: TGTGCCAGCTCACCCACAGATTCCGGAGGCTACACCTTC.

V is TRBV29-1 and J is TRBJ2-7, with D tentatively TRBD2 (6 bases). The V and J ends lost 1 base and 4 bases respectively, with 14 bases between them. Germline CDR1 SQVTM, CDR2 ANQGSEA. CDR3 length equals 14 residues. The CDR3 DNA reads TGCAGCGTTGAAGGGACGGGACTCGAATACGAGCAGTACTTC. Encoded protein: CSVEGTGLEYEQYF.

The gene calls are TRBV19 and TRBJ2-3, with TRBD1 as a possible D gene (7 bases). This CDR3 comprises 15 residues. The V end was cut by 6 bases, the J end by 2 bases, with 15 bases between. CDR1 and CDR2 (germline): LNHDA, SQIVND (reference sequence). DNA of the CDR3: TGTGCCAGTAGCGGAGGGACAGCATCCACAGATACGCAGTATTTT. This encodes CASSGGTASTDTQYF.

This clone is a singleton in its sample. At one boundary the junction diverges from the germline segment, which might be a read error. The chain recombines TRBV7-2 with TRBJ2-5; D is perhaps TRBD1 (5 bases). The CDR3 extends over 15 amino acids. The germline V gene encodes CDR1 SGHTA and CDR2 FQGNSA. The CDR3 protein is CASSSLEAGRETQYF. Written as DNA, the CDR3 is TGTGCCAGTAGCTCCCTCGAAGCAGGGCGAGAGACCCAGTACTTC.

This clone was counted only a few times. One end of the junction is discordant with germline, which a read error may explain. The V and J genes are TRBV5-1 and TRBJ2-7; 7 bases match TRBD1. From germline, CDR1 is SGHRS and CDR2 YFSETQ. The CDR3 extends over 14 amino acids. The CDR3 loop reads CASSLGGGSDEQYF. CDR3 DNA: TGCGCCAGCAGCTTGGGAGGGGGCTCCGACGAGCAGTACTTC.

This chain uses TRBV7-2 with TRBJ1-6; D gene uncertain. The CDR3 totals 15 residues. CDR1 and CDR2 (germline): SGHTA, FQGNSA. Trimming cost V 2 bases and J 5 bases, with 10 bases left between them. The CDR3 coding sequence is TGTGCCAGCAGCTTACAGCGTGGTAATAATTCACCCCTCCACTTT. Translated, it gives CASSLQRGNNSPLHF.

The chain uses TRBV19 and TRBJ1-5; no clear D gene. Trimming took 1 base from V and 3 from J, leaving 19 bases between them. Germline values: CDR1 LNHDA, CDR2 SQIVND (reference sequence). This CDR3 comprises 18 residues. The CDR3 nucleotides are TGTGCCAGTAGTATAGGTAGGGCGGGAACAATACCCAATCAGCCCCAGCATTTT. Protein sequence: CASSIGRAGTIPNQPQHF.

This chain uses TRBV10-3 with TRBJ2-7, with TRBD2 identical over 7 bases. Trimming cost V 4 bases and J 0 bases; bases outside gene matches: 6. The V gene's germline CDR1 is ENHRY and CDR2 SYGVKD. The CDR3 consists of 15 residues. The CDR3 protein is CAISAGEGPSYEQYF. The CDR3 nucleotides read TGTGCCATCAGTGCGGGGGAGGGACCCTCCTACGAGCAGTACTTC.

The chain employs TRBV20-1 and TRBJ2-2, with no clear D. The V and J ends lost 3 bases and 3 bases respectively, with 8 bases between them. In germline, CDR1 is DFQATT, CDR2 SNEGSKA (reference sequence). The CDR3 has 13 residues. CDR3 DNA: TGCAGTGCTAGTAGCCTACACACCGGGGAGCTGTTTTTT. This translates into CSASSLHTGELFF.